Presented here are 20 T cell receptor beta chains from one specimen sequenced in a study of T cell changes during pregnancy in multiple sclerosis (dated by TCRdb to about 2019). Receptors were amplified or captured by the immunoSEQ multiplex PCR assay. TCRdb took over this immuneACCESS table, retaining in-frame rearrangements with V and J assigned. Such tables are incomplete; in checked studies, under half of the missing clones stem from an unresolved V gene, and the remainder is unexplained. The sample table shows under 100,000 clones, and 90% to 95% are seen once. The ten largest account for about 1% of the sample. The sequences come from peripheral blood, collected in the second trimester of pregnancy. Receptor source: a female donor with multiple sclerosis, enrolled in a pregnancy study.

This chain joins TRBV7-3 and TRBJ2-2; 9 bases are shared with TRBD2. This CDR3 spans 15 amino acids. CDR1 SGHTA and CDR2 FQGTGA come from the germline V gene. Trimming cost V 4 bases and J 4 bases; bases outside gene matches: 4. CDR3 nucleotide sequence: TGTGCCAGCAGCTGGGCGGGAGGGTCCACCGGGGAGCTGTTTTTT. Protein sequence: CASSWAGGSTGELFF.

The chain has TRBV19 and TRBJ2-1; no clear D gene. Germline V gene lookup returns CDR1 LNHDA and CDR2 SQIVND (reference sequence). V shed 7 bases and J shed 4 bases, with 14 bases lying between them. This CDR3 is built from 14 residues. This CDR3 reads CASNHHFNYNEQFF. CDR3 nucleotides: TGTGCCAGTAACCATCACTTCAATTACAATGAGCAGTTCTTC.

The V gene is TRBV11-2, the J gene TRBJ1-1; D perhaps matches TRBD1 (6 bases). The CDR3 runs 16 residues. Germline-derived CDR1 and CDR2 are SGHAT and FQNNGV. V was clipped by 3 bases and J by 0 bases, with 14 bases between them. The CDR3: CASSFDYGQLNTEAFF. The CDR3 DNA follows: TGTGCCAGCAGCTTTGATTACGGACAGCTGAACACTGAAGCTTTCTTT. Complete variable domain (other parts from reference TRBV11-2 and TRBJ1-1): EAGVAQSPRYKIIEKRQSVAFWCNPISGHATLYWYQQILGQGPKLLIQFQNNGVVDDSQLPKDRFSAERLKGVDSTLKIQPAKLEDSAVYLCASSFDYGQLNTEAFFGQGTRLTVV.

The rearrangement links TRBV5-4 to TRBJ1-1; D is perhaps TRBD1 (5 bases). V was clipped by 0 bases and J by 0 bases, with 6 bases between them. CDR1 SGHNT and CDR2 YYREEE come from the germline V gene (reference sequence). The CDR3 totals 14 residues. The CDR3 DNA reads TGTGCCAGCAGCTTGGGCAGGGTGAACACTGAAGCTTTCTTT. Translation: CASSLGRVNTEAFF.

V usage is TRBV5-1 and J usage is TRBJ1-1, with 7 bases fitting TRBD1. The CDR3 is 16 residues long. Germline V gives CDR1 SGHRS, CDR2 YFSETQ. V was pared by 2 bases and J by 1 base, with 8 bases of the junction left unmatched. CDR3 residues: CASSLSLYRGNTEAFF. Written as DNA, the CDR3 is TGCGCCAGCAGCTTATCCCTGTACAGGGGGAACACTGAAGCTTTCTTT.

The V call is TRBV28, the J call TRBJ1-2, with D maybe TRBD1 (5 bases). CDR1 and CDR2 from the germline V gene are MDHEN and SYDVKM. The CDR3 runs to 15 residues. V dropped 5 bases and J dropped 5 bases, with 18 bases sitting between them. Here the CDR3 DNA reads TGTGCCAGCAGTCCCCCGGCGGGGGGTGGGTATGGCTACACCTTC. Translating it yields CASSPPAGGGYGYTF.

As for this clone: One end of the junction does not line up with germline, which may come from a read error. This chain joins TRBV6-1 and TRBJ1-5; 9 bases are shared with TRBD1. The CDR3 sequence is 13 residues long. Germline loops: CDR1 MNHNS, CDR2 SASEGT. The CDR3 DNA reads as TGTGCCAGCGGTGACAGGGGGAATCAGCCCCAGCATTTT. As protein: CASGDRGNQPQHF.

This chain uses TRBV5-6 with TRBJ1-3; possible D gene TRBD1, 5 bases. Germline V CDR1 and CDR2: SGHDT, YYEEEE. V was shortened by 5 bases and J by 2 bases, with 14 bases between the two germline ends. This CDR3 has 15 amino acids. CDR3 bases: TGTGCCAGCAGTCTTGGTGACAGAGCTGGAAACACCATATATTTT. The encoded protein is CASSLGDRAGNTIYF.

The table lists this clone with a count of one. CDR3 in amino acids: CASSQDLRQNYGYTF. In DNA form, the CDR3 reads TGCGCCAGCAGCCAAGATCTCAGACAGAACTATGGCTACACCTTC. The V call is TRBV4-3, the J call TRBJ1-2; D is perhaps TRBD1 (5 bases). V gave up 0 bases and J gave up 2 bases, with 10 bases separating them. The CDR3 totals 15 residues. In germline, CDR1 is LGHNA, CDR2 YSLEER.

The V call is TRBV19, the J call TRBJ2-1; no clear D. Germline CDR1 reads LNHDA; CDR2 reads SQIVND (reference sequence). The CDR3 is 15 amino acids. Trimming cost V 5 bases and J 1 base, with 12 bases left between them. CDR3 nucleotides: TGTGCCAGTAGTCCATCTAGGTCGTCCTACAATGAGCAGTTCTTC. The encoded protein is CASSPSRSSYNEQFF.

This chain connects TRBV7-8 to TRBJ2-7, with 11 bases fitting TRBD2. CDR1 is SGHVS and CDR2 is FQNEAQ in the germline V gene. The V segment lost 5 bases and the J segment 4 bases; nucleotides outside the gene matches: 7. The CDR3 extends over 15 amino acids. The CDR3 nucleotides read TGTGCCAGCAGCCCGGAGCTAGCGGGAGGTTACGAGCAGTACTTC. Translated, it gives CASSPELAGGYEQYF. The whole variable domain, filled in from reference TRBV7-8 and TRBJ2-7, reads GAGVSQSPRYKVAKRGQDVALRCDPISGHVSLFWYQQALGQGPEFLTYFQNEAQLDKSGLPSDRFFAERPEGSVSTLKIQRTQQEDSAVYLCASSPELAGGYEQYFGPGTRLTVT.

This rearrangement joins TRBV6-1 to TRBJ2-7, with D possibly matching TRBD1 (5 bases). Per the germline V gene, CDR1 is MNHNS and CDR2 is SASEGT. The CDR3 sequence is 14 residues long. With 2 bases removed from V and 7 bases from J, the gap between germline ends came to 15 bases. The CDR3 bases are TGTGCCAGCAGTGAATCCAGGGCCTCAAAGGAGCAGTACTTC. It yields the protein CASSESRASKEQYF.

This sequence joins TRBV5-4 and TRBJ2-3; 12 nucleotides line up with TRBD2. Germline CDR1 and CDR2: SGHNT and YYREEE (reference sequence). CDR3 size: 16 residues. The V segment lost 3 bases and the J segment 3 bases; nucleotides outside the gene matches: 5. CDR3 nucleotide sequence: TGTGCCAGCAGCTGGCAGACTAGCGGGAGTACAGATACGCAGTATTTT. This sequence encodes CASSWQTSGSTDTQYF.

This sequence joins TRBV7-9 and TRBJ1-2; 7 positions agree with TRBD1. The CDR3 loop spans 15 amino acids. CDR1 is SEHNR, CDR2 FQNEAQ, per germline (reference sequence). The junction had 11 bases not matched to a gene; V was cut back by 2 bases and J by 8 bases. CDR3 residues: CASSLSGGGLDGYTF. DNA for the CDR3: TGTGCCAGCAGCTTATCGGGAGGGGGCCTTGACGGCTACACCTTC.

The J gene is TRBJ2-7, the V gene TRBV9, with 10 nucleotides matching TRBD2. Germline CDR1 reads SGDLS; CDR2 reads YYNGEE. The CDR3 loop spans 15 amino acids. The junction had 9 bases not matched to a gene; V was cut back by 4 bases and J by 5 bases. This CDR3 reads CASSSRRLAGDEQYF. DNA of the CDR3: TGTGCCAGCAGCTCTAGGCGGCTAGCGGGAGACGAGCAGTACTTC.

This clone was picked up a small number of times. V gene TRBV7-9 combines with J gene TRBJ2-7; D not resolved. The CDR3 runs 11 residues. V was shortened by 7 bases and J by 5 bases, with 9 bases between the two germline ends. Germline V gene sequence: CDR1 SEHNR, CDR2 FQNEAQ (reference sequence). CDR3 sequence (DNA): TGTGCCAGCACCCGCCAGGACGAGCAGTACTTC. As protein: CASTRQDEQYF.

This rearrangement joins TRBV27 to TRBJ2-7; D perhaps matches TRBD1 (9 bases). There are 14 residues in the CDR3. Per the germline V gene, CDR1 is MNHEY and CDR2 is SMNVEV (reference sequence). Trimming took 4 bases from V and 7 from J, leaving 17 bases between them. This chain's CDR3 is CASSWGQGGREQYF. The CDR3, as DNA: TGTGCCAGCAGTTGGGGACAGGGCGGGAGGGAGCAGTACTTC.

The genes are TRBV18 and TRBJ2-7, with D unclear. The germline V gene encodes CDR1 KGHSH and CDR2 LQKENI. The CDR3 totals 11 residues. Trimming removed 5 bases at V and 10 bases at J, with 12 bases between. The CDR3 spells CASSNELHQYF. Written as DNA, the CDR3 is TGTGCCAGCTCAAATGAGCTCCACCAGTACTTC. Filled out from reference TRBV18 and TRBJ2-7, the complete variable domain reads NAGVMQNPRHLVRRRGQEARLRCSPMKGHSHVYWYRQLPEEGLKFMVYLQKENIIDESGMPKERFSAEFPKEGPSILRIQQVVRGDSAAYFCASSNELHQYFGPGTRLTVT.

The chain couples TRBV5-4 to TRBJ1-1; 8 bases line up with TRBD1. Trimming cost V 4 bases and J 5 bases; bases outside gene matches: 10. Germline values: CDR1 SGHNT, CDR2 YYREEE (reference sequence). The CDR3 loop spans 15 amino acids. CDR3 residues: CASSPDRATTTEAFF. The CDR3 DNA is TGTGCCAGCAGCCCGGACAGGGCAACAACGACTGAAGCTTTCTTT.

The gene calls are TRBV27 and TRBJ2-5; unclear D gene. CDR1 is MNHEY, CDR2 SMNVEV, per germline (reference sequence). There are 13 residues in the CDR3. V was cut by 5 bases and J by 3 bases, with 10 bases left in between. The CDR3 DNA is TGTGCCAGCAGTCCAAACAGTGAAGAGACCCAGTACTTC. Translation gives CASSPNSEETQYF.